Listed here are 13 T cell receptor beta chains from one sample, sequenced in a study of T cells in Graves' hyperthyroidism and ophthalmopathy. The source material, RNA transcripts, was used to amplify TCR beta CDR3 regions. Using the HTBI primer set, a first-round RT-PCR was run on the TCR CDR3. TCRdb processed the multiplex PCR reads anew with MiXCR; each CDR3 protein has one entry. The repertoire holds 300,000 to 450,000 distinct CDR3 sequences, with about a sixth as singletons. The sequenced sample was blood. Receptor source: a woman aged 25 to 45 with Graves' hyperthyroidism that later progressed to Graves' ophthalmopathy.

This chain links TRBV6-1 with TRBJ1-5; tentative D call: TRBD1 (5 bases). Trimming pared 4 bases from V and 1 base from J, leaving 11 bases between. This CDR3 has 15 amino acids. The V gene's germline CDR1 is MNHNS and CDR2 SASEGT. In nucleotides, the CDR3 is TGTGCCAGCAGTGCCCCGGGGGGAAGCAATCAGCCCCAGCATTTT. Its translation: CASSAPGGSNQPQHF.

In its sample, this clonotype was seen many times. The chain recombines TRBV5-1 with TRBJ2-2, with D perhaps TRBD1 or TRBD2 (5 bases each). There are 14 residues in the CDR3. Germline V gives CDR1 SGHRS, CDR2 YFSETQ. Trimming pared 1 base from V and 6 bases from J, leaving 10 bases between. This CDR3 reads CASSLLGVSGELFF. CDR3 in DNA: TGCGCCAGCAGCTTGTTGGGGGTGTCCGGGGAGCTGTTTTTT. Complete variable domain (other parts from reference TRBV5-1 and TRBJ2-2): KAGVTQTPRYLIKTRGQQVTLSCSPISGHRSVSWYQQTPGQGLQFLFEYFSETQRNKGNFPGRFSGRQFSNSRSEMNVSTLELGDSALYLCASSLLGVSGELFFGEGSRLTVL.

This clonotype showed up many times. This sequence joins TRBV28 and TRBJ2-5; D gene ambiguous. The germline V gene has CDR1 MDHEN and CDR2 SYDVKM. Trimming took 4 bases from V and 0 from J, leaving 9 bases between them. CDR3 length: 14 amino acids. As DNA, the CDR3 is TGTGCCAGCAGTTCAGCGACGTACCAAGAGACCCAGTACTTC. Amino acid sequence: CASSSATYQETQYF.

This clonotype was seen at least ten times. The chain uses TRBV5-1 and TRBJ2-1; unclear D gene. Germline-derived CDR1 and CDR2 are SGHRS and YFSETQ. Trimming left V 1 base short and J 7 bases short, with 18 bases between. The CDR3 covers 16 residues. DNA of the CDR3: TGCGCCAGCAGCTTGAATCTCCCCTCTTCGCGGAATGAGCAGTTCTTC. Translating it yields CASSLNLPSSRNEQFF.

This CDR3 reads CASSQDQFGRAFF. The DNA for the CDR3 is TGTGCCAGCAGCCAAGATCAGTTTGGAAGGGCTTTCTTT. V is TRBV3-1 and J is TRBJ1-1, with D hard to call. Trimming cost V 0 bases and J 11 bases, with 13 bases left between them. The germline V gene encodes CDR1 LGHDT and CDR2 YNNKEL (reference sequence). The CDR3 sequence is 13 residues long.

Ten or more counts support this clonotype. The genes are TRBV6-1 and TRBJ1-2; 9 bases are a match to TRBD1. With 6 bases clipped from V and 3 bases from J, the junction kept 11 bases outside the gene matches. CDR1 is MNHNS and CDR2 is SASEGT in the germline V gene. The CDR3 length is 16 residues. The CDR3 nucleotides are TGTGCCAGCAGGAGCCTAACAGGGGGCAGGGACTATGGCTACACCTTC. It yields the protein CASRSLTGGRDYGYTF.

This clonotype was found many times. The V gene is TRBV6-2 or TRBV6-3, the J gene TRBJ2-7, with 9 nucleotides matching TRBD1. Germline-derived CDR1 and CDR2 are MNHEY and SVGEGT. The CDR3 totals 16 residues. Trimming took 0 bases from V and 4 from J; bases not matched to a gene: 7. The CDR3 nucleotides read TGTGCCAGCAGTTACTCTCCCGGACAGGGGAGGTACGAGCAGTACTTC. Its protein is CASSYSPGQGRYEQYF.

As regards this clonotype: A much larger clone is a single base away; this may be a read error. CDR3 amino acids: CASIPWAHNSPLHF. The DNA for the CDR3 is TGTGCCAGCATCCCGTGGGCCCATAATTCACCCCTCCACTTT. The rearrangement uses TRBV12-3 or TRBV12-4 and TRBJ1-6; D gene ambiguous. Trimming stripped 7 bases from V and 5 bases from J, with 12 bases between. The CDR3 is made up of 14 amino acids.

This clonotype occurred many times. The chain links TRBV28 to TRBJ1-1; no firm D call. The germline CDR1 and CDR2 sequences are MDHEN and SYDVKM. CDR3 length equals 17 residues. V lost 3 bases to trimming and J lost 1 base, with 18 bases between them. This CDR3 reads CASSLAEPPGRNTEAFF. The CDR3 bases are TGTGCCAGCAGTTTGGCGGAGCCCCCGGGGAGGAACACTGAAGCTTTCTTT.

This clonotype was seen many times. The chain carries TRBV5-1 and TRBJ2-2, with D perhaps TRBD1 (5 bases). The germline V gene encodes CDR1 SGHRS and CDR2 YFSETQ. This CDR3 is built from 15 residues. The V end lost 2 bases, the J end lost 2 bases, and 10 bases lay between the germline ends. CDR3 loop: CASSFRRTNTGELFF. The DNA for the CDR3 is TGCGCCAGCAGCTTTCGGCGGACAAACACCGGGGAGCTGTTTTTT.

This clonotype was recorded at least ten times. The V gene is TRBV2, the J gene TRBJ1-2; D not resolved. The CDR3 totals 15 residues. Looked up from germline, CDR1 is SNHLY and CDR2 is FYNNEI. V was cut by 3 bases and J by 2 bases, with 13 bases left in between. As DNA, the CDR3 is TGTGCCAGCAGTGATGAGGCAGGAGGAAACTATGGCTACACCTTC. It codes for CASSDEAGGNYGYTF.

There are a few counts of this clonotype. This chain connects TRBV20-1 to TRBJ1-1; D gene uncertain. V dropped 2 bases and J dropped 1 base, with 14 bases sitting between them. The CDR3 is 15 residues long. From germline, CDR1 is DFQATT and CDR2 SNEGSKA (reference sequence). This CDR3 reads CSARLRGGTNTEAFF. Here the CDR3 DNA reads TGCAGTGCTAGACTGCGCGGAGGCACGAACACTGAAGCTTTCTTT.

The CDR3 reads CATSDSDGRGTQYF. The CDR3 nucleotides are TGTGCCACCAGTGATTCGGACGGACGTGGGACCCAGTACTTC. This sequence joins TRBV24-1 and TRBJ2-5, with no clear D. The germline V gene encodes CDR1 KGHDR and CDR2 SFDVKD. The ends were cut back, 2 bases at V and 7 bases at J, with 13 bases in the middle. The CDR3 extends over 14 amino acids.